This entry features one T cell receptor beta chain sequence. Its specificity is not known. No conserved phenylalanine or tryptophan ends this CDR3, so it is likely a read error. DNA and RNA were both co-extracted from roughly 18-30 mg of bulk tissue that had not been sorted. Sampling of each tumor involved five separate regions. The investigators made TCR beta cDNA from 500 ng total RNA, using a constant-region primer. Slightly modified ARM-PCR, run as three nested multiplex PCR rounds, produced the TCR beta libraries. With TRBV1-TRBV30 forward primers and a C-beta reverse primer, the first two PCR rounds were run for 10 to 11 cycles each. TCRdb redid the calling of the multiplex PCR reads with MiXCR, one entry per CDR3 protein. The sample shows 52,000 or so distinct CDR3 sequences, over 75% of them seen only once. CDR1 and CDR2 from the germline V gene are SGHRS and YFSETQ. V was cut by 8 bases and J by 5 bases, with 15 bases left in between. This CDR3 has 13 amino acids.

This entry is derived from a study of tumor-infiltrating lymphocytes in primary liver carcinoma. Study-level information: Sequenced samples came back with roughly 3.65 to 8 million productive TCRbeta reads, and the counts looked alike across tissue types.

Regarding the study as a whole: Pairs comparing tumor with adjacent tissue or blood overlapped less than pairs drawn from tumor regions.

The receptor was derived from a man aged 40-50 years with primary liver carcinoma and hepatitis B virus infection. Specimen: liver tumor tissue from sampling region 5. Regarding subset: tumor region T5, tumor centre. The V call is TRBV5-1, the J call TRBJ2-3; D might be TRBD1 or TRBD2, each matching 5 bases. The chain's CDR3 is CARNPWDGDTQYL. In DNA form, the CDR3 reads TGCGCCAGGAACCCCTGGGACGGAGATACGCAGTATCTT.